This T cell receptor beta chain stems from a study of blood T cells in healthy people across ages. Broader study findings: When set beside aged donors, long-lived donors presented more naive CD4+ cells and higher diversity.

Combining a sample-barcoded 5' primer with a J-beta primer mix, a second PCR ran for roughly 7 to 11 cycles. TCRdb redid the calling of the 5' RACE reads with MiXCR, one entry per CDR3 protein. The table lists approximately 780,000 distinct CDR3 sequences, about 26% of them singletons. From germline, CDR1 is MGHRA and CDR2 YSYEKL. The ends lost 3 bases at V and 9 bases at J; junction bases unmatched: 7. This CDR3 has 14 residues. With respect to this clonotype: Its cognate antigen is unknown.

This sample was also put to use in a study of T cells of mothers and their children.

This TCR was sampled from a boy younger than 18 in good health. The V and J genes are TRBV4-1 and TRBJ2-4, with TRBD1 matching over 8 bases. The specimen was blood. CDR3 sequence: CASSHEAGTGIQYF. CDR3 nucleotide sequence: TGCGCCAGCAGCCATGAGGCGGGGACAGGCATTCAGTACTTC.